A selection of T cell receptor beta chains follows, all from one sample in a study of blood T cell repertoires in COVID-19. Sequencing was performed with immunoSEQ multiplex PCR; in TCRdb, only in-frame clones are kept and a portion is missing. The sample lists 130,000 or so clones, around 80% occurring once. Sequencing used PBMCs or T cells enriched from blood (not recorded which). Receptor source: a man aged 35 to 55 with acute COVID-19. CDR3s include the opening cysteine and the closing phenylalanine or tryptophan. Each record gives: D gene, J gene, clone size, V gene, CDR3 protein, CDR3 DNA. A D gene is named only where the DNA matches it firmly. Size is stated for part of the rows, as once, few or many counts, or as a class when the clone is expanded.

>.|TRBJ2-5|once|TRBV13
CASSLGGRGTQYF
TGTGCCAGCAGCTTGGGGGGACGGGGGACCCAGTACTTC
>.|TRBJ2-3|.|TRBV29-1
CSVERAEEDTQYF
TGCAGCGTTGAAAGAGCGGAAGAAGATACGCAGTATTTT
>TRBD1|TRBJ1-4|.|TRBV6-5
CASSSGQGGEKLFF
TGTGCCAGCAGTTCCGGACAGGGTGGTGAAAAACTGTTTTTT
>TRBD1|TRBJ2-7|.|TRBV2
CASSRDREINYEQYF
TGTGCCAGCAGTCGGGACAGGGAAATAAACTACGAGCAGTACTTC
>TRBD2|TRBJ2-2|.|TRBV9
CASSPKGLAGENTGELFF
TGTGCCAGCAGCCCCAAGGGACTAGCGGGAGAGAACACCGGGGAGCTGTTTTTT
>.|TRBJ1-4|.|TRBV24-1
CATSDPHNEKLFF
TGTGCCACCAGTGATCCCCATAATGAAAAACTGTTTTTT
>TRBD2|TRBJ2-1|.|TRBV5-1
CASSYGRQGNEQFF
TGCGCCAGCAGCTACGGGAGGCAGGGAAATGAGCAGTTCTTC
>TRBD1|TRBJ2-1|once|TRBV30
CAWSVQGDNEQFF
TGTGCCTGGAGTGTACAGGGGGACAATGAGCAGTTCTTC
>.|TRBJ1-2|.|TRBV5-1
CASSPGQAYGYTF
TGCGCCAGCAGCCCGGGACAAGCCTATGGCTACACCTTC
>TRBD1|TRBJ2-3|.|TRBV6-5
CASLRQGTDTQYF
TGTGCCAGCCTTAGACAGGGGACAGATACGCAGTATTTT
>TRBD1|TRBJ1-5|.|TRBV4-2
CASSQDLLTGGNQPQHF
TGTGCCAGCAGCCAAGACCTTCTCACAGGGGGCAATCAGCCCCAGCATTTT
>.|TRBJ2-2|.|TRBV24-1
CATSAGLLFTGELFF
TGTGCCACCAGTGCGGGACTCCTCTTCACCGGGGAGCTGTTTTTT
>TRBD1|TRBJ1-1|.|TRBV19
CASSTSGGVEAFF
TGTGCCAGTAGTACATCAGGGGGCGTTGAAGCTTTCTTT
>.|TRBJ1-6|.|TRBV4-1
CASSQDWTLDRGSSPLHF
TGCGCCAGCAGCCAAGATTGGACCCTGGACCGTGGGAGTTCACCCCTCCACTTT
>TRBD2|TRBJ2-1|few|TRBV11-3
CASSLGIAGGHEQFF
TGTGCCAGCAGCTTAGGGATAGCGGGAGGCCATGAGCAGTTCTTC
>TRBD2|TRBJ2-2|.|TRBV28
CASSTGTSPSGELFF
TGTGCCAGCAGTACCGGGACTAGTCCGTCCGGGGAGCTGTTTTTT
>TRBD2|TRBJ2-7|.|TRBV6-2/TRBV6-3
CASSPLAGISYEQYF
TGTGCCAGCAGCCCACTAGCGGGGATCTCCTACGAGCAGTACTTC
>.|TRBJ1-5|once|TRBV3-1/TRBV3-2
CASSQEGGSNQPQHF
TGTGCCAGCAGCCAAGAGGGGGGGAGCAATCAGCCCCAGCATTTT
>TRBD1|TRBJ2-7|.|TRBV18
CASSLGTGAEQYF
TGTGCCAGCTCGCTCGGGACAGGGGCCGAGCAGTACTTC
>.|TRBJ2-7|.|TRBV7-3
CASSTLQYSEQYF
TGTGCCAGCAGCACTTTACAGTACTCGGAGCAGTACTTC
>.|TRBJ1-2|.|TRBV30
CAWSVSGRGYTF
TGTGCCTGGAGTGTATCAGGGCGAGGCTACACCTTC
>TRBD1|TRBJ2-1|.|TRBV2
CASSLRTGSNEQFF
TGTGCCAGCAGTCTTCGGACAGGGTCTAATGAGCAGTTCTTC
>TRBD1|TRBJ1-4|.|TRBV5-4
CASSRSGAGGDEKLFF
TGTGCCAGCAGCCGATCTGGTGCAGGGGGCGATGAAAAACTGTTTTTT
>.|TRBJ2-1|.|TRBV4-1
CASSQDHPQAPGNEQFF
TGCGCCAGCAGCCAAGATCACCCCCAGGCCCCTGGGAATGAGCAGTTCTTC
>TRBD2|TRBJ2-5|.|TRBV30
CAWSVRGLAGGDRETQYF
TGTGCCTGGAGTGTACGGGGGTTGGCGGGGGGCGACAGGGAGACCCAGTACTTC
>TRBD1|TRBJ1-2|many|TRBV30
CASSWGQGGGGYTF
TGTGCCTCCTCATGGGGACAGGGGGGTGGGGGCTACACCTTC
>.|TRBJ2-7|few|TRBV27
CASSLLGGSYEQYF
TGTGCCAGCAGTTTATTAGGGGGTTCCTACGAGCAGTACTTC
>TRBD1|TRBJ1-1|.|TRBV19
CASSTGTALNTEAFF
TGTGCCAGTAGTACGGGGACAGCTCTGAACACTGAAGCTTTCTTT
>.|TRBJ2-7|.|TRBV18
CASSPVTVGQGREQYF
TGTGCCAGCTCACCGGTTACGGTGGGTCAGGGGCGGGAGCAGTACTTC
>.|TRBJ2-1|.|TRBV19
CASSIDLWRQGGNEQFF
TGTGCCAGTAGTATAGATCTATGGAGGCAGGGGGGAAATGAGCAGTTCTTC
>.|TRBJ2-6|.|TRBV7-9
CASSSTQAPSSSGANVLTF
TGTGCCAGCAGTTCCACACAGGCACCCTCTAGCTCTGGGGCCAACGTCCTGACTTTC
>TRBD1|TRBJ2-7|once|TRBV15
CATSGKQGAEVSYEQYF
TGTGCCACCAGCGGGAAGCAGGGGGCGGAAGTATCCTACGAGCAGTACTTC
>.|TRBJ1-2|.|TRBV10-3
CAISEPTRPNYGYTF
TGTGCCATCAGTGAACCGACACGGCCCAACTATGGCTACACCTTC
>.|TRBJ2-2|.|TRBV29-1
CSATRTESGELFF
TGCAGCGCGACTCGGACAGAATCCGGGGAGCTGTTTTTT
>.|TRBJ1-2|.|TRBV4-2
CASSLPQGGNYGYTF
TGTGCCAGCAGCCTCCCCCAAGGAGGCAACTATGGCTACACCTTC
>.|TRBJ2-7|once|TRBV9
CASSAQTHSNEQYF
TGTGCCAGCAGCGCCCAGACGCATAGCAACGAGCAGTACTTC
>TRBD1|TRBJ1-1|few|TRBV27
CATHRDSTEAFF
TGTGCCACGCACCGGGACAGCACTGAAGCTTTCTTT
>.|TRBJ2-7|.|TRBV7-9
CASSVSGSSYEQYF
TGTGCCAGCAGCGTTAGCGGTAGCTCCTACGAGCAGTACTTC
>TRBD1|TRBJ1-5|.|TRBV6-4
CASSEIGGGQPQHF
TGTGCCAGCAGTGAAATAGGGGGCGGACAGCCCCAGCATTTT
>TRBD1|TRBJ1-2|.|TRBV6-5
CASRLQGARGYTF
TGTGCCAGCAGACTACAGGGGGCGAGGGGCTACACCTTC
>TRBD1|TRBJ1-2|.|TRBV25-1
CASAPTGVNYGYTF
TGTGCCAGCGCTCCCACAGGGGTTAACTATGGCTACACCTTC
>.|TRBJ1-1|.|TRBV19
CASRYRGGTEAFF
TGTGCCAGTAGGTATAGGGGAGGCACTGAAGCTTTCTTT
>TRBD2|TRBJ2-1|.|TRBV6-9
CASTSSGTYNEQFF
TGTGCCAGCACCTCTAGCGGCACCTACAATGAGCAGTTCTTC
>.|TRBJ1-6|.|TRBV28
CASSLTGNNSPLHF
TGTGCCAGCAGCCTTACGGGGAATAATTCACCCCTCCACTTT
>.|TRBJ1-5|.|TRBV2
CASAREGSGNQPQHF
TGTGCCAGCGCCCGAGAGGGTTCCGGCAATCAGCCCCAGCATTTT
>TRBD1|TRBJ2-2|.|TRBV12-3/TRBV12-4
CASIQGVAGELFF
TGTGCCAGCATCCAGGGGGTGGCCGGGGAGCTGTTTTTT
>.|TRBJ2-1|.|TRBV3-1/TRBV3-2
CASSPLELGSGPEQFF
TGTGCCAGCAGCCCCTTGGAGTTGGGTAGCGGACCTGAGCAGTTCTTC
>TRBD1|TRBJ1-2|.|TRBV20-1
CSALDREGYTF
TGCAGTGCTCTGGACAGGGAAGGCTACACCTTC
>.|TRBJ1-6|.|TRBV11-2
CASSLVQSQSPLHF
TGTGCCAGCAGCTTAGTACAGTCCCAATCACCCCTCCACTTT
>.|TRBJ1-6|.|TRBV5-4
CASSLVGGSNYNSPLHF
TGTGCCAGCAGCTTGGTCGGGGGATCAAACTATAATTCACCCCTCCACTTT
>.|TRBJ2-7|.|TRBV18
CASSPTTGSSYEQYF
TGTGCCAGCTCTCCGACTACTGGGAGCTCCTACGAGCAGTACTTC
>.|TRBJ2-3|.|TRBV6-5
CASYPQQGGTDTQYF
TGTGCCAGCTACCCCCAGCAGGGGGGAACAGATACGCAGTATTTT
>TRBD1|TRBJ2-7|.|TRBV18
CASSPRQGAYEQYF
TGTGCCAGCTCACCACGACAGGGGGCCTACGAGCAGTACTTC